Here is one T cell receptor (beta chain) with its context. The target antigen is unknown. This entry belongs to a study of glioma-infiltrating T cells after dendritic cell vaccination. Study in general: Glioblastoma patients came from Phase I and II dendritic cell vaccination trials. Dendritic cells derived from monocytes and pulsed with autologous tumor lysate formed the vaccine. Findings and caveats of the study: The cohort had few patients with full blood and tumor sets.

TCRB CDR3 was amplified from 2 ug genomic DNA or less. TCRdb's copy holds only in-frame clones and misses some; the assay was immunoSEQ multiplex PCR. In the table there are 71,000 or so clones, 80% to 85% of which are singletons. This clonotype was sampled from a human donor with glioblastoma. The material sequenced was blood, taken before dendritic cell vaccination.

This CDR3 is CASSLFPSLTSEQFF. The CDR3 coding sequence is TGTGCCAGCAGCTTATTCCCTAGCTTAACAAGTGAGCAGTTCTTC. The chain has TRBV11-1 and TRBJ2-1; TRBD2 might be the D (5 bases). Germline V gene data show CDR1 as SGHAT and CDR2 as FQDESV (reference sequence). The CDR3 is 15 amino acids. The V end lost 2 bases, the J end lost 9 bases, and 17 bases lay between the germline ends.